These 17 T cell receptor beta chains share one sample of origin, sequenced in a study of shared clonotypes between healthy human individuals. Terminally differentiated effector memory CD45RA+ cells were left out of the naive CD8 fraction, which was CD45RO-negative and positively selected for CCR7. Profiled with immunoSEQ multiplex PCR; TCRdb holds only in-frame clones, not every one. The table lists about 2.2 million clones, around 95% of them singletons, with around 1.7% in the top ten. Sequencing input: naive CD8+ T cells from PBMCs. These receptors were obtained from a man aged 18 to 30 in good health. Some clones in this sample may be carry-over from other donors' samples.

This chain joins TRBV7-9 and TRBJ2-2; D unclear. The CDR3 has 13 amino acids. Germline V lookup: CDR1 SEHNR, CDR2 FQNEAQ (reference sequence). V was clipped by 2 bases and J by 3 bases, with 4 bases between them. The CDR3: CASSLLHTGELFF. CDR3 nucleotide sequence: TGTGCCAGCAGCTTACTCCACACCGGGGAGCTGTTTTTT.

The CDR3 DNA follows: TGTGCCAGTAGCCCGAGGGACGGAGACTATGGCTACACCTTC. Translated: CASSPRDGDYGYTF. The V call is TRBV19, the J call TRBJ1-2, with D perhaps matching TRBD1 (5 bases). Germline V gene lookup returns CDR1 LNHDA and CDR2 SQIVND (reference sequence). The V gene lost 6 bases and the J gene lost 3 bases, with 14 bases spanning the gap. The CDR3 is 14 amino acids.

The chain combines TRBV19 with TRBJ2-3; D is possibly TRBD2 (6 bases). CDR1 LNHDA and CDR2 SQIVND come from the germline V gene (reference sequence). Trimming removed 3 bases from V and 2 bases from J, with 15 bases in between. CDR3 size: 16 residues. The DNA of the CDR3 is TGTGCCAGTAGTATCGGGGCAGCGGGTTTCACAGATACGCAGTATTTT. It codes for CASSIGAAGFTDTQYF.

The V call is TRBV4-3, the J call TRBJ2-7; TRBD2 might be the D (6 bases). Germline lookup yields CDR1 LGHNA and CDR2 YSLEER. Trimming removed 2 bases at V and 4 bases at J, with 15 bases between. This CDR3 has 15 residues. The CDR3 DNA reads as TGCGCCAGCAGCCAAAATTTCGCCGGGAGTTACGAGCAGTACTTC. Encoded protein: CASSQNFAGSYEQYF.

Points on this clone: The same CDR3 can be traced to other DNA sequences in this sample. The CDR3 DNA reads TGTGCCAGCAGCCACAATGAGCAGTTCTTC. Translation gives CASSHNEQFF. The chain recombines TRBV11-2 with TRBJ2-1; D not resolved. Trimming stripped 5 bases from V and 5 bases from J, with 1 base between. CDR1 is SGHAT and CDR2 is FQNNGV in the germline V gene. This CDR3 contains 10 residues.

This clone was seen just once. The chain joins TRBV29-1 to TRBJ1-3, with TRBD1 matching 7 bases. V lost 6 bases and J lost 4; bases outside the gene matches: 9. CDR1 SQVTM and CDR2 ANQGSEA come from the germline V gene. The CDR3 is 14 amino acids. The CDR3 DNA reads TGCAGCGTCTTAGGGGGCACCGCGGGAAACACCATATATTTT. Protein: CSVLGGTAGNTIYF.

The V and J genes are TRBV9 and TRBJ2-1; no clear D gene. In germline, CDR1 is SGDLS, CDR2 YYNGEE. V was shortened by 3 bases and J by 10 bases, with 14 bases between the two germline ends. This CDR3 spans 13 amino acids. This CDR3 reads CASSAPPNLEQFF. Here the CDR3 DNA reads TGTGCCAGCAGCGCACCCCCAAATTTGGAGCAGTTCTTC.

Concerning this clone itself: Other DNA sequences of this sample code for an identical CDR3. This chain connects TRBV27 to TRBJ2-7; the match to TRBD2 covers 9 bases. The trim removed 2 bases at V and 3 bases at J, leaving 2 bases unmatched. The CDR3 runs 14 residues. CDR1 and CDR2 from the germline V gene are MNHEY and SMNVEV (reference sequence). CDR3: CASSLAGGIYEQYF. In DNA form, the CDR3 reads TGTGCCAGCAGTTTAGCGGGAGGGATCTACGAGCAGTACTTC.

The genes are TRBV9 and TRBJ2-7, with D perhaps being TRBD1 or TRBD2 (5 bases each). The CDR3 is made up of 16 amino acids. The V gene lost 4 bases and the J gene lost 2 bases, with 19 bases spanning the gap. In germline, CDR1 is SGDLS, CDR2 YYNGEE. The CDR3 reads CASSQSGRAGPYEQYF. Here the CDR3 DNA reads TGTGCCAGCAGCCAATCGGGGCGGGCCGGGCCCTACGAGCAGTACTTC.

V is TRBV4-1 and J is TRBJ2-7, with 16 bases aligning to TRBD2. After removal of 4 bases from V and 2 bases from J, the junction contained 5 bases not matched to a gene. Germline lookup yields CDR1 MGHRA and CDR2 YSYEKL. CDR3 length: 17 residues. Here the CDR3 reads CASSPAGTSGRAYEQYF. CDR3 sequence (DNA): TGCGCCAGCAGCCCTGCGGGGACTAGCGGGAGGGCCTACGAGCAGTACTTC.

The rearrangement uses TRBV6-1 and TRBJ1-3; possibly TRBD1 for D (6 bases). V lost 4 bases and J lost 0, with 19 bases in between. CDR1 and CDR2 (germline): MNHNS, SASEGT. This CDR3 has 18 amino acids. CDR3: CASSGVRQDPTSGNTIYF. The CDR3 DNA follows: TGTGCCAGCAGTGGGGTCCGACAGGATCCCACCTCTGGAAACACCATATATTTT.

V usage is TRBV7-6 and J usage is TRBJ2-5, with D possibly called TRBD1 or TRBD2 (5 bases each). V lost 5 bases and J lost 1, with 20 bases in between. Germline V gives CDR1 SGHVS, CDR2 FNYEAQ. The CDR3 is 17 residues long. The CDR3 loop is CASSRPRDLLRQETQYF. The DNA of the CDR3 is TGTGCCAGCAGCCGACCCCGGGACCTCCTCCGCCAAGAGACCCAGTACTTC.

V gene TRBV9 combines with J gene TRBJ2-3; no definite D call. CDR3 length equals 16 residues. V was trimmed by 0 bases and J by 0 bases, leaving 11 bases between them. The germline gives CDR1 SGDLS, CDR2 YYNGEE. The CDR3, as DNA: TGTGCCAGCAGCGTAGGACCCACCCCGAGCACAGATACGCAGTATTTT. Amino acids: CASSVGPTPSTDTQYF.

The V gene is TRBV10-2, the J gene TRBJ2-3; D gene ambiguous. Trimming took off 7 bases at V and 4 bases at J, with 15 bases between the two ends. CDR1 and CDR2 (germline): WSHSY, SAAADI. The length of the CDR3 is 14 residues. The CDR3 coding sequence is TGCGCCAGCAAAGAAGTAAGGTCCCCAGATACGCAGTATTTT. It codes for CASKEVRSPDTQYF.

The chain couples TRBV7-3 to TRBJ2-3; 8 positions match TRBD2. The CDR3 is 14 amino acids. Germline CDR1 and CDR2: SGHTA and FQGTGA. The V gene end was trimmed by 3 bases and the J gene end by 5 bases; junction bases not matched to a gene: 4. CDR3 nucleotide sequence: TGTGCCAGCAGCTTTAGCGGGAAAGGAGATACGCAGTATTTT. Amino acid sequence: CASSFSGKGDTQYF.

V usage is TRBV7-8 and J usage is TRBJ2-7; D perhaps matches TRBD1 (6 bases). The germline gives CDR1 SGHVS, CDR2 FQNEAQ. Trimming stripped 6 bases from V and 2 bases from J, with 11 bases between. This CDR3 has 13 amino acids. CDR3 sequence (DNA): TGTGCCAGCAGAGTCAGGGACACCTACGAGCAGTACTTC. Protein sequence: CASRVRDTYEQYF.

Comment on this clone: This sample also contains other DNA sequences that code for the same CDR3. CDR3: CASSQVGGEQYF. Here the CDR3 DNA reads TGCGCCAGCAGCCAAGTTGGGGGCGAGCAGTACTTC. The V and J genes are TRBV4-1 and TRBJ2-7; D tentatively reads TRBD1 or TRBD2 (5 bases each). Germline V CDR1 and CDR2: MGHRA, YSYEKL. The CDR3 totals 12 residues. V was shortened by 1 base and J by 6 bases, with 7 bases between the two germline ends.